The 15 T cell receptor beta chains given below trace back to one sample, sequenced in a study of blood T cell repertoires in COVID-19. Profiled with immunoSEQ multiplex PCR; TCRdb holds only in-frame clones, not every one. The sample lists fewer than 400,000 clones, around nine tenths occurring once. Sequenced: PBMCs or T cells enriched from blood (not recorded which). These TCRs come from a man aged 55 to 70 who had recovered from COVID-19.

The genes are TRBV6-1 and TRBJ1-4; D gene unclear. Between the trimmed V and J ends, which lost 3 bases and 6 bases, there was a span of 5 bases. Germline assignment: CDR1 MNHNS and CDR2 SASEGT. The CDR3 has 12 residues. CDR3 loop: CASSEEDEKLFF. The DNA of the CDR3 is TGTGCCAGCAGTGAGGAGGATGAAAAACTGTTTTTT.

The J gene is TRBJ1-5, the V gene TRBV24-1; D is undetermined. Between the trimmed V and J ends, which lost 2 bases and 1 base, there was a span of 5 bases. This CDR3 has 14 amino acids. Germline-derived CDR1 and CDR2 are KGHDR and SFDVKD. Here the CDR3 reads CATSDSGSNQPQHF. The CDR3 DNA reads as TGTGCCACCAGTGATTCGGGAAGCAATCAGCCCCAGCATTTT.

The genes are TRBV28 and TRBJ2-2; 9 positions agree with TRBD2. Germline lookup yields CDR1 MDHEN and CDR2 SYDVKM. This CDR3 comprises 15 residues. V lost 10 bases and J lost 2; bases outside the gene matches: 8. The CDR3 nucleotides read TGTGCCACCGTAACCGGGACTAGCAACACCGGGGAGCTGTTTTTT. Translated, it gives CATVTGTSNTGELFF.

The chain carries TRBV7-8 and TRBJ2-5; 10 nucleotides line up with TRBD1. Per the germline V gene, CDR1 is SGHVS and CDR2 is FQNEAQ. The V segment lost 1 base and the J segment 2 bases; nucleotides outside the gene matches: 4. The CDR3 runs to 16 residues. Here the CDR3 reads CASSLVPGQGQETQYF. CDR3 bases: TGTGCCAGCAGCTTAGTACCGGGACAGGGGCAAGAGACCCAGTACTTC.

This clone was seen only a few times. The rearrangement joins TRBV11-2 to TRBJ1-1, with 8 positions matching TRBD1. This CDR3 is built from 14 residues. Looked up from germline, CDR1 is SGHAT and CDR2 is FQNNGV. V shed 5 bases, J shed 5 bases, and the junction held 7 bases outside the gene matches. CDR3 protein: CASSPRQGRTEAFF. CDR3 bases: TGTGCCAGCAGCCCGCGACAGGGGAGGACTGAAGCTTTCTTT.

This clone was counted a few times. The chain combines TRBV28 with TRBJ2-1; D unclear. The CDR3 covers 13 residues. The ends were cut back, 9 bases at V and 0 bases at J, with 9 bases in the middle. The germline V gene has CDR1 MDHEN and CDR2 SYDVKM. The CDR3 DNA is TGTGCCAGACGTACTTGCTCCTACAATGAGCAGTTCTTC. Translated: CARRTCSYNEQFF.

The CDR3 here is CASSIRTGGTPPTEQYF. In nucleotides, the CDR3 is TGTGCCAGTAGTATCAGGACAGGGGGCACTCCCCCTACCGAGCAGTACTTC. The V gene is TRBV19, the J gene TRBJ2-7; 11 bases fit TRBD1. The CDR3 is made up of 17 amino acids. The trim removed 3 bases at V and 6 bases at J, leaving 13 bases unmatched. Germline V lookup: CDR1 LNHDA, CDR2 SQIVND (reference sequence).

The gene calls are TRBV2 and TRBJ1-2, with 8 bases fitting TRBD1. The CDR3 loop spans 16 amino acids. From germline, CDR1 is SNHLY and CDR2 FYNNEI. The J segment lost 4 bases and the V segment lost 1 base, leaving 8 bases of the junction unmatched. The CDR3 DNA reads TGTGCCAGCAGTGAAGGGACAGGGTTTGCGGTCTATGGCTACACCTTC. Its protein product is CASSEGTGFAVYGYTF. The variable domain in full, completed from reference TRBV2 and TRBJ1-2, reads EPEVTQTPSHQVTQMGQEVILRCVPISNHLYFYWYRQILGQKVEFLVSFYNNEISEKSEIFDDQFSVERPDGSNFTLKIRSTKLEDSAMYFCASSEGTGFAVYGYTFGSGTRLTVV.

The chain couples TRBV6-5 to TRBJ1-2; D is ambiguous. The germline V gene encodes CDR1 MNHEY and CDR2 SVGAGI. The V end lost 5 bases, the J end lost 3 bases, and 4 bases lay between the germline ends. The CDR3 length is 11 residues. The CDR3 sequence: CASSRDYGYTF. The CDR3 nucleotides are TGTGCCAGCAGTCGCGACTATGGCTACACCTTC.

This clone has just one count. The chain recombines TRBV28 with TRBJ2-7; D may be TRBD1 (5 bases). Trimming took off 3 bases at V and 2 bases at J, with 11 bases between the two ends. CDR1 and CDR2 from the germline V gene are MDHEN and SYDVKM. The CDR3 totals 14 residues. The CDR3 reads CASSFRQPPYEQYF. The CDR3 DNA sequence: TGTGCCAGCAGTTTTAGACAGCCACCCTACGAGCAGTACTTC.

The chain recombines TRBV28 with TRBJ2-2, with TRBD2 as a possible D gene (5 bases). V was shortened by 2 bases and J by 5 bases, with 9 bases between the two germline ends. The germline gives CDR1 MDHEN, CDR2 SYDVKM. This CDR3 comprises 14 residues. The CDR3 DNA sequence: TGTGCCAGCAGTTTAGTCGGCGGGACCGGGGAGCTGTTTTTT. Protein: CASSLVGGTGELFF.

This chain joins TRBV6-5 and TRBJ1-1; D gene uncertain. The CDR3 runs 13 residues. Germline V CDR1 and CDR2: MNHEY, SVGAGI. Trimming removed 3 bases from V and 1 base from J, with 6 bases in between. Written as DNA, the CDR3 is TGTGCCAGCAGTTATAGCTCGAACACTGAAGCTTTCTTT. It translates to CASSYSSNTEAFF.

This rearrangement joins TRBV5-1 to TRBJ1-3; TRBD1 might be the D (6 bases). V shed 0 bases and J shed 6 bases, with 16 bases lying between them. CDR3 length: 16 amino acids. CDR1 SGHRS and CDR2 YFSETQ come from the germline V gene. The CDR3 DNA sequence: TGCGCCAGCAGCTTGGACCCAGCCAGGGGACAAAACACCATATATTTT. It codes for CASSLDPARGQNTIYF.

The rearrangement links TRBV18 to TRBJ1-5; TRBD1 aligns across 7 bases. Looked up from germline, CDR1 is KGHSH and CDR2 is LQKENI. There are 14 residues in the CDR3. After removal of 6 bases from V and 4 bases from J, the junction contained 6 bases not matched to a gene. CDR3 in amino acids: CASSQGVGNQPQHF. Written as DNA, the CDR3 is TGTGCCAGCTCGCAGGGGGTAGGAAATCAGCCCCAGCATTTT. Full variable domain (outside the CDR3, taken from reference TRBV18 and TRBJ1-5): NAGVMQNPRHLVRRRGQEARLRCSPMKGHSHVYWYRQLPEEGLKFMVYLQKENIIDESGMPKERFSAEFPKEGPSILRIQQVVRGDSAAYFCASSQGVGNQPQHFGDGTRLSIL.

This clone showed up just a few times. The V call is TRBV7-8, the J call TRBJ1-5; 10 nucleotides match TRBD1. CDR3 length: 15 residues. The germline gives CDR1 SGHVS, CDR2 FQNEAQ. J gave up 5 bases and V 4 bases, and 5 bases lay outside the gene matches. CDR3 sequence (DNA): TGTGCCAGCAGCTCGACGACAGGGGGCGATCAGCCCCAGCATTTT. Encoded protein: CASSSTTGGDQPQHF.